A selection of T cell receptor beta chains follows, all from one sample in a study of brain T cells in children with intractable seizures. This table comes from immunoSEQ multiplex PCR, and its TCRdb copy is limited to in-frame clones, with some not included. This sample has 110,000 or so clones, with 94% found just once. The material was peripheral blood, obtained at surgery. The receptors were sampled from a boy under two years old with hemimegalencephaly and intractable seizures. The CDR3 runs from the conserved cysteine through the conserved F or W. The D gene is left open where the match is weak. Where a row states a size, it is once, few, many or the class of an expanded clone; other rows omit it.

-	TRBD2	TRBJ2-7	TRBV5-1	CASSDIRLAHEQYF	TGCGCCAGCAGCGATATAAGACTAGCCCACGAGCAGTACTTC
-	-	TRBJ2-7	TRBV6-6	CASSYDILEEAEQYF	TGTGCCAGCAGTTACGATATACTAGAAGAGGCCGAGCAGTACTTC
-	TRBD1	TRBJ2-1	TRBV28	CASSLQGAYNEQFF	TGTGCCAGCAGCTTACAGGGGGCCTACAATGAGCAGTTCTTC
-	TRBD2	TRBJ2-3	TRBV11-3	CASSLVPTSGYSTDTQYF	TGTGCCAGCAGCTTAGTCCCGACTAGCGGATATAGCACAGATACGCAGTATTTT
-	TRBD1	TRBJ1-1	TRBV19	CASSPRGRETEAFF	TGTGCCAGTAGTCCCAGGGGGCGTGAGACTGAAGCTTTCTTT
-	-	TRBJ1-6	TRBV15	CATSRVQRGSPLHF	TGTGCCACCAGCAGAGTGCAAAGGGGGTCACCCCTCCACTTT
-	-	TRBJ1-1	TRBV29-1	CSAVKGQSNTEAFF	TGCAGCGCTGTCAAAGGACAGAGTAACACTGAAGCTTTCTTT
-	-	TRBJ2-3	TRBV4-1	CASSQEWRYPDTQYF	TGCGCCAGCAGCCAAGAATGGAGGTATCCAGATACGCAGTATTTT
-	-	TRBJ2-2	TRBV7-8	CASSSRSDRELFF	TGTGCCAGCAGCTCGAGATCCGACAGGGAGCTGTTTTTT
-	-	TRBJ2-5	TRBV5-4	CASSPVAMRETQYF	TGTGCCAGCAGCCCTGTAGCGATGAGGGAGACCCAGTACTTC
-	-	TRBJ2-2	TRBV10-3	CAISLAKNTGELFF	TGTGCCATCAGTCTAGCGAAAAACACCGGGGAGCTGTTTTTT
-	TRBD1	TRBJ1-2	TRBV28	CASSLPFGTGFYGYTF	TGTGCCAGCAGTTTACCTTTCGGGACAGGGTTCTATGGCTACACCTTC
-	-	TRBJ2-3	TRBV10-3	CAISVQAGVSTDTQYF	TGTGCCATCAGCGTACAAGCGGGCGTTAGCACAGATACGCAGTATTTT
once	TRBD1	TRBJ2-5	TRBV28	CASSRDREETQYF	TGTGCCAGCAGTCGGGACAGGGAAGAGACCCAGTACTTC
-	-	TRBJ2-7	TRBV7-9	CASSRGSITYEQYF	TGTGCCAGCAGCCGTGGCTCCATTACCTACGAGCAGTACTTC
-	TRBD2	TRBJ2-1	TRBV28	CASSLGGTLSYNEQFF	TGTGCCAGCAGTTTGGGAGGGACCCTCTCCTACAATGAGCAGTTCTTC
-	-	TRBJ2-1	TRBV27	CASSITSPYNEQFF	TGTGCCAGCAGCATAACTAGCCCTTACAATGAGCAGTTCTTC
-	-	TRBJ2-7	TRBV5-5	CASSFGDGVGDEQYF	TGTGCCAGCAGCTTCGGGGACGGAGTCGGCGACGAGCAGTACTTC
once	-	TRBJ1-1	TRBV19	CATSSGENTEAFF	TGTGCCACCTCCTCTGGTGAGAACACTGAAGCTTTCTTT
-	-	TRBJ2-7	TRBV12-5	CASGLEGLSYEQYF	TGTGCTAGTGGTTTGGAGGGCCTCTCCTACGAGCAGTACTTC
-	TRBD2	TRBJ2-3	TRBV7-6	CASSLGTSPTDTQYF	TGTGCCAGCAGCTTGGGGACTAGCCCTACAGATACGCAGTATTTT
once	TRBD2	TRBJ2-1	TRBV27	CASKATSEYYNEQFF	TGTGCCAGCAAGGCAACTAGCGAATACTACAATGAGCAGTTCTTC
once	-	TRBJ1-1	TRBV6-2/TRBV6-3	CASSYRGLRAFF	TGTGCCAGCAGTTACCGGGGCTTGAGGGCTTTCTTT
-	TRBD2	TRBJ2-1	TRBV10-2	CASSGTSGYNEQFF	TGCGCCAGCAGTGGGACTAGCGGATACAATGAGCAGTTCTTC
-	-	TRBJ2-1	TRBV7-8	CASSPVQGTPHPPRSYNEQFF	TGTGCCAGCAGCCCGGTCCAGGGGACTCCCCACCCTCCGCGATCCTACAATGAGCAGTTCTTC
-	TRBD2	TRBJ2-7	TRBV2	CASPLKSGSSYEQYF	TGTGCCAGCCCACTCAAGAGCGGGAGCTCCTACGAGCAGTACTTC
-	-	TRBJ2-7	TRBV27	CASSFGGASSYEQYF	TGTGCCAGCAGTTTCGGGGGAGCCAGCTCCTACGAGCAGTACTTC